Presented here are 24 T cell receptor beta chains from one specimen sequenced in a study of T-cell memory formation after mild COVID-19. From the 5' RACE reads, TCRdb called clonotypes with MiXCR, one entry per CDR3 protein. The sample yields about 560,000 distinct CDR3 sequences, around a sixth seen once. The sequenced sample was PBMCs or a T cell subset sorted from them (not recorded which). These receptors were taken from an adult woman who had mild COVID-19 (a few samples of this study predate the infection). Cell type and time point are not known.

This clonotype was counted at least ten times. This sequence joins TRBV5-5 and TRBJ2-7, with D perhaps TRBD2 (6 bases). V dropped 2 bases and J dropped 2 bases, with 17 bases sitting between them. The germline gives CDR1 SGHKS, CDR2 YYEKEE (reference sequence). This CDR3 is 16 amino acids long. This CDR3 reads CASSFGGGEITYEQYF. The CDR3 DNA reads TGTGCCAGCAGCTTTGGCGGCGGGGAAATCACCTACGAGCAGTACTTC.

The rearrangement joins TRBV7-2 to TRBJ2-1; 12 nucleotides match TRBD1. Germline lookup yields CDR1 SGHTA and CDR2 FQGNSA. The CDR3 totals 17 residues. V shed 5 bases, J shed 2 bases, and the junction held 7 bases outside the gene matches. In DNA, the CDR3 is TGTGCCAGCAGCGTCCCGGGACAGGGGGCGACCTACAATGAGCAGTTCTTC. Translating gives CASSVPGQGATYNEQFF.

The rearrangement links TRBV14 to TRBJ2-1; 8 bases are shared with TRBD2. CDR3 length: 15 amino acids. V shed 1 base, J shed 7 bases, and the junction held 6 bases outside the gene matches. The germline gives CDR1 SGHDN, CDR2 FVKESK. CDR3 sequence reads: CASSQVNGGANEQFF. CDR3 bases: TGTGCCAGCAGCCAAGTGAACGGGGGGGCGAATGAGCAGTTCTTC.

This clonotype was seen a handful of times. The chain has TRBV7-6 and TRBJ2-3, with 8 nucleotides matching TRBD1. CDR3 length: 15 amino acids. Germline loops: CDR1 SGHVS, CDR2 FNYEAQ. V was clipped by 4 bases and J by 3 bases; unmatched bases: 6. In DNA, the CDR3 is TGTGCCAGCAGCTCCTCAGGGGGCGAGACAGATACGCAGTATTTT. Its translation is CASSSSGGETDTQYF.

This clonotype was observed many times. The chain combines TRBV5-5 with TRBJ1-2; weak D call: TRBD1 (6 bases). Germline V gene sequence: CDR1 SGHKS, CDR2 YYEKEE (reference sequence). Trimming took off 4 bases at V and 2 bases at J, with 18 bases between the two ends. The CDR3 is 16 residues long. The CDR3 spells CASSLTNGGPNYGYTF. CDR3 nucleotide sequence: TGTGCCAGCAGCCTGACCAACGGGGGCCCAAACTATGGCTACACCTTC. The whole variable domain, remainder taken from reference TRBV5-5 and TRBJ1-2, is DAGVTQSPTHLIKTRGQQVTLRCSPISGHKSVSWYQQVLGQGPQFIFQYYEKEERGRGNFPDRFSARQFPNYSSELNVNALLLGDSALYLCASSLTNGGPNYGYTFGSGTRLTVV.

This clonotype occurred a few times. V gene TRBV5-6 combines with J gene TRBJ2-1, with no clear D. The CDR3 runs 16 residues. The V end lost 0 bases, the J end lost 3 bases, and 13 bases lay between the germline ends. Germline CDR1 SGHDT, CDR2 YYEEEE. CDR3 amino acids: CASSLEYGSFYNEQFF. CDR3 DNA sequence: TGTGCCAGCAGCTTGGAATATGGGTCATTCTACAATGAGCAGTTCTTC.

This sequence joins TRBV20-1 and TRBJ2-7; 9 bases are shared with TRBD1. With V trimmed by 6 bases and J by 3 bases, 3 bases remained unmatched. Germline V lookup: CDR1 DFQATT, CDR2 SNEGSKA (reference sequence). CDR3 length: 12 residues. In DNA, the CDR3 is TGCAGTGCCCCGGGACAGGGCTACGAGCAGTACTTC. Translation gives CSAPGQGYEQYF.

This clonotype was detected only a few times. This chain connects TRBV24-1 to TRBJ1-5; TRBD1 is a possible D gene (5 bases). This CDR3 has 14 amino acids. Deletions cut 9 bases from V and 4 bases from J, with 15 bases between. Germline CDR1 KGHDR, CDR2 SFDVKD. The CDR3 nucleotides read TGTGCCACCGCTCCAGGGAAGGTGAATCAGCCCCAGCATTTT. It yields the protein CATAPGKVNQPQHF.

The table lists this clonotype with many counts. This chain links TRBV27 with TRBJ2-3, with D possibly TRBD1 on 6 matching bases. CDR1 is MNHEY, CDR2 SMNVEV, per germline (reference sequence). CDR3 length: 17 amino acids. V lost 3 bases and J lost 2, with 18 bases in between. The CDR3, as DNA: TGTGCCAGCAGTTTCACTGGGGGCTCCCTCTTCACAGATACGCAGTATTTT. Its translation: CASSFTGGSLFTDTQYF.

The chain has TRBV27 and TRBJ2-1; D unresolved. Trimming cost V 2 bases and J 8 bases, with 13 bases left between them. Germline values: CDR1 MNHEY, CDR2 SMNVEV (reference sequence). This CDR3 is built from 14 residues. The CDR3 spells CASSLEPYSDEQFF. CDR3 DNA sequence: TGTGCCAGCAGTTTAGAGCCCTATAGTGATGAGCAGTTCTTC.

The rearrangement links TRBV5-1 to TRBJ1-3, with 8 positions matching TRBD1. This CDR3 has 13 amino acids. CDR1 is SGHRS and CDR2 is YFSETQ in the germline V gene. Losses at the gene ends were 4 bases for V and 8 bases for J; bases not matched to a gene: 5. CDR3 protein: CASSPDRVDTIYF. CDR3 DNA: TGCGCCAGCAGCCCGGACAGGGTCGACACCATATATTTT.

The V call is TRBV9, the J call TRBJ2-5; tentative D call: TRBD1 (6 bases). The CDR3 has 16 residues. Germline lookup yields CDR1 SGDLS and CDR2 YYNGEE. Trimming removed 4 bases at V and 3 bases at J, with 19 bases between. Here the CDR3 DNA reads TGTGCCAGCAGCTCCCAGGGGACCACATCCAAAGAGACCCAGTACTTC. This encodes CASSSQGTTSKETQYF.

CDR3 protein: CANRLGANVLTF. CDR3 nucleotide sequence: TGTGCCAACCGCCTCGGGGCCAACGTCCTGACTTTC. The V call is TRBV12-3 or TRBV12-4, the J call TRBJ2-6; D is ambiguous. Trimming shortened V by 10 bases and J by 4 bases, and 8 bases separated the two germline ends. The CDR3 is 12 residues long.

The rearrangement joins TRBV5-1 to TRBJ1-1, with D possibly being TRBD1 (6 bases). The CDR3 loop spans 15 amino acids. Looked up from germline, CDR1 is SGHRS and CDR2 is YFSETQ. Trimming removed 0 bases from V and 6 bases from J, with 15 bases in between. The CDR3 is CASSLGTAPDPEAFF. CDR3 sequence (DNA): TGCGCCAGCAGCTTGGGGACAGCTCCAGACCCTGAAGCTTTCTTT. Together with reference TRBV5-1 and TRBJ1-1, the CDR3 gives the full variable domain: KAGVTQTPRYLIKTRGQQVTLSCSPISGHRSVSWYQQTPGQGLQFLFEYFSETQRNKGNFPGRFSGRQFSNSRSEMNVSTLELGDSALYLCASSLGTAPDPEAFFGQGTRLTVV.

This clonotype has a handful of counts. The chain is built from TRBV6-5 and TRBJ2-5, with 9 bases matching TRBD1. This CDR3 spans 14 amino acids. CDR1 MNHEY and CDR2 SVGAGI come from the germline V gene. J lost 5 bases, V lost 5 bases, and 6 bases had no gene match. CDR3 sequence reads: CASSLWTGAETQYF. CDR3 DNA: TGTGCCAGCAGTCTTTGGACAGGGGCGGAGACCCAGTACTTC.

This clonotype has just a few counts. This chain joins TRBV7-2 and TRBJ2-1; 8 bases are a match to TRBD2. There are 16 residues in the CDR3. Germline V gene lookup returns CDR1 SGHTA and CDR2 FQGNSA. Trimming removed 3 bases from V and 2 bases from J; junction bases left unmatched: 6. The chain's CDR3 is CASSFRAGVPYNEQFF. The CDR3 DNA sequence: TGTGCCAGCAGCTTCCGAGCGGGAGTCCCCTACAATGAGCAGTTCTTC. The entire variable domain, with the rest obtained from reference TRBV7-2 and TRBJ2-1, is as follows: GAGVSQSPSNKVTEKGKDVELRCDPISGHTALYWYRQSLGQGLEFLIYFQGNSAPDKSGLPSDRFSAERTGGSVSTLTIQRTQQEDSAVYLCASSFRAGVPYNEQFFGPGTRLTVL.

This clonotype was counted between two and nine times. A junction end diverges from the germline sequence, so it may reflect a read error. The rearrangement links TRBV25-1 to TRBJ2-7, with D perhaps given as TRBD1 or TRBD2 (6 bases each). The CDR3 length is 12 residues. Germline V gene data show CDR1 as MGHDK and CDR2 as SYGVNS. The CDR3 nucleotides read TGTGCCAGCAGTGGTTCGTTGGGGGGCTTGAACTTC. This gives the protein CASSGSLGGLNF.

The rearrangement uses TRBV12-3 or TRBV12-4 and TRBJ2-6, with D perhaps matching TRBD2 (5 bases). This CDR3 comprises 18 residues. V lost 5 bases and J 0 bases, leaving 17 bases between the germline ends. The CDR3 region has the DNA TGTGCCAGCAGTCTCAGTGAGGGTAAGATCTCTGGGGCCAACGTCCTGACTTTC. It translates to CASSLSEGKISGANVLTF.

This clonotype has a handful of counts. The chain has TRBV5-1 and TRBJ1-3; no reliable D call. There are 11 residues in the CDR3. V shed 0 bases and J shed 10 bases, with 5 bases lying between them. Per the germline V gene, CDR1 is SGHRS and CDR2 is YFSETQ. CDR3 protein: CASSLGGTIYF. The CDR3 nucleotides read TGCGCCAGCAGCTTGGGTGGGACCATATATTTT.

V gene TRBV9 combines with J gene TRBJ2-1; D may be TRBD1 or TRBD2 (5 bases each). V was trimmed by 0 bases and J by 12 bases, leaving 10 bases between them. CDR1 SGDLS and CDR2 YYNGEE come from the germline V gene. This CDR3 has 12 amino acids. This chain's CDR3 is CASSVGGPLQFF. The CDR3, as DNA: TGTGCCAGCAGCGTAGGGGGACCGCTGCAGTTCTTC. Supplemented by reference TRBV9 and TRBJ2-1, the full variable domain reads DSGVTQTPKHLITATGQRVTLRCSPRSGDLSVYWYQQSLDQGLQFLIQYYNGEERAKGNILERFSAQQFPDLHSELNLSSLELGDSALYFCASSVGGPLQFFGPGTRLTVL.

This clonotype turned up a few times. The chain has TRBV29-1 and TRBJ1-1; D is unresolved. Trimming took 6 bases from V and 3 from J, leaving 14 bases between them. Germline CDR1 SQVTM, CDR2 ANQGSEA. The CDR3 spans 13 residues. The chain's CDR3 is CSVYIGWDTEAFF. The CDR3 nucleotides are TGCAGCGTCTATATAGGGTGGGACACTGAAGCTTTCTTT.

This clonotype was counted many times. The chain employs TRBV4-3 and TRBJ2-7; 8 bases align to TRBD2. Germline-derived CDR1 and CDR2 are LGHNA and YSLEER. The V gene end was trimmed by 2 bases and the J gene end by 4 bases; junction bases not matched to a gene: 10. CDR3 length equals 16 residues. The CDR3 DNA sequence: TGCGCCAGCAGCCAATACACCGGGACTAGTGGGTACGAGCAGTACTTC. It is translated as CASSQYTGTSGYEQYF.

The rearrangement joins TRBV3-1 to TRBJ2-1; D not certain. V shed 0 bases and J shed 8 bases, with 11 bases lying between them. CDR3 size: 14 residues. The germline gives CDR1 LGHDT, CDR2 YNNKEL (reference sequence). CDR3 DNA: TGTGCCAGCAGCCAAGAAGTATCGCGGTATGAGCAGTTCTTC. Protein product: CASSQEVSRYEQFF.

This clonotype showed up just once. The chain recombines TRBV5-1 with TRBJ1-2; D not certain. V dropped 0 bases and J dropped 5 bases, with 11 bases sitting between them. This CDR3 region has 14 residues. Germline loops: CDR1 SGHRS, CDR2 YFSETQ. Here the CDR3 reads CASSLDGMGYGYTF. CDR3 bases: TGCGCCAGCAGCTTGGACGGCATGGGGTATGGCTACACCTTC.